This T cell receptor (beta chain) was found in a study of T cells after yellow fever vaccination. The study, taken as a whole, reports: Peak timing came faster in the weaker secondary response, day 5 versus 15.

Germline loops: CDR1 SNHLY, CDR2 FYNNEI. This CDR3 spans 13 amino acids. Trimming took 6 bases from V and 4 from J, leaving 11 bases between them. TCRdb used MiXCR to reprocess the 5' RACE reads, holding one entry per CDR3 protein. Of some 320,000 distinct CDR3 sequences in the sample, approximately 8% are singletons; the top ten hold around 3.5%. This clonotype was counted between two and nine times. Antigen: not known. The source material was CD4+ T cells sorted from PBMCs, sampled 5 days after the yellow fever booster vaccination. The chain combines TRBV2 with TRBJ2-3; D gene ambiguous. This receptor was identified in a man in his late teens or twenties who received the YFV17D yellow fever vaccine. CDR3 protein: CASSLRPPDTQYF. CDR3 DNA: TGTGCCAGCAGCTTACGACCACCAGATACGCAGTATTTT.